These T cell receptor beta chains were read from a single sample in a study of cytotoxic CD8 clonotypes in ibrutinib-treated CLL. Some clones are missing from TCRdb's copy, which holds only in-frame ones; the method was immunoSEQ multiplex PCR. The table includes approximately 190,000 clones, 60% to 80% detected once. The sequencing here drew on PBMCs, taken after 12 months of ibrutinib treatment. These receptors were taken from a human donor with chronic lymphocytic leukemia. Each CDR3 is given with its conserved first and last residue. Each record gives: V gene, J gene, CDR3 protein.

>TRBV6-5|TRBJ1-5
CASSYSRGQPQHF
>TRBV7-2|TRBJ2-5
CASSFPTRHLKETQYF
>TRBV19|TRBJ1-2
CASSNRAVDYGYTF
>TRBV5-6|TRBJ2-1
CASSHNTGHNEQFF
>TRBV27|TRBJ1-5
CASSLRGDNQPQHF
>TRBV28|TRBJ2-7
CASSLTGYEQYF
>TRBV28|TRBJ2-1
CASSSSGTGGLRGEQFF
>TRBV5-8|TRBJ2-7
CASSLGRGVTTYEQYF
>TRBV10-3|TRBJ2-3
CAISEGQFTDTQYF
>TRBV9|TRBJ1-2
CASSAVGSTNYGYTF
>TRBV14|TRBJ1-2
CASSQGQGPPYGYTF
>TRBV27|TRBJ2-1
CASSADYSRYNEQFF
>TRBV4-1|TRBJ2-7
CASSQVTSGRLYEQYF
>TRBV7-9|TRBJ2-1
CASSLDPSGRGEQFF
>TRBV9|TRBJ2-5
CASSSGVQETQYF
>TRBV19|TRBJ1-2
CASSTLNYGYTF
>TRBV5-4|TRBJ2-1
CASSQEGASGAYNEQFF
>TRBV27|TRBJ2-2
CASRRLVDRTGELFF
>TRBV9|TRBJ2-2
CASSVYLAGELFF
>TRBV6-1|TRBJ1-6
CASSEEVDSPLHF
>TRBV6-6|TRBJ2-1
CASFPGRGSPRNEQFF
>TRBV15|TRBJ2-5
CATSTSSGRPRTQYF
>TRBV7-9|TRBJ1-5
CASSRTNQPQHF
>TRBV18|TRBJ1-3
CASSPVFINGVGRDSGNTIYF
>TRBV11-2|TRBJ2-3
CASSLGRLGHRPDTQYF
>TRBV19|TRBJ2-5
CASSSKETQYF
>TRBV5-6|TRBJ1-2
CASSPESNGYTF
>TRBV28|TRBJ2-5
CASRLQETQYF
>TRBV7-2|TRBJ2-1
CASSSPGTSGYNEQFF
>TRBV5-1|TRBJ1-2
CASSPESGVGGYTF
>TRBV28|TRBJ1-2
CASSLGLTGYTF
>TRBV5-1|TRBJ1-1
CASSLGGANTEAFF
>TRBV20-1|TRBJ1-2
CSARGYGYTF
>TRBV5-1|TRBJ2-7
CASSLSPSGVPYEQYF
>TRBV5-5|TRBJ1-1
CASSLRETNLNTEAFF
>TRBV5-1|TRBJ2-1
CASSPWPAGAPNEQFF
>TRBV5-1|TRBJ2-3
CASSSWGQRDTDTQYF
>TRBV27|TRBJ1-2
CASSKDPGPPYGYTF
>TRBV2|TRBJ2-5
CASSGRVETQYF
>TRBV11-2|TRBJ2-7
CASSLYMASGSYEQYF
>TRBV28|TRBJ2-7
CASSSGTGGTVREQYF
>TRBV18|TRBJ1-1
CASSSGQGTEAFF
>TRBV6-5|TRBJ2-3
CASGDNLRSTQYF
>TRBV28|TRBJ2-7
CASSLARGRIEQYF
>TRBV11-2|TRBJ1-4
CASSLGDSYANEKLFF
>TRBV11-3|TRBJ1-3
CASSGRSSGNTIYF
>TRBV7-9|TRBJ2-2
CASSSFTGELFF
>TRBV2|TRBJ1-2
CATYGYTF
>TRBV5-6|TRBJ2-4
CASSLGTSGRVRNIQYF
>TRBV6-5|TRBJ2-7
CASRGGAGGYEQYF
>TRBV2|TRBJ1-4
CASSELSGLINEKLFF
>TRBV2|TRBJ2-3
CASGTASTDTQYF
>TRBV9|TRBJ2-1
CASSATGTSVNEQFF
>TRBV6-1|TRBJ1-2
CASSDPFKQANYGYTF
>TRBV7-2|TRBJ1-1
CASSPKGQVNTEAFF
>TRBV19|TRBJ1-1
CASTSGTGLTEAFF
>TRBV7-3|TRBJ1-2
CASSNGGKGFGYTF
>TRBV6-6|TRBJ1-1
CASSLQGRTEAFF
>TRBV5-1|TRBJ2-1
CASSQTVGGATSREQFF
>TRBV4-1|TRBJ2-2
CASSPLAGGPPGELFF